This TCR beta chain was retrieved from a study of response to subunit inactivated influenza vaccine. Broader study findings: Authors suggested few new T cells are recruited by each seasonal influenza vaccination.

This clonotype has more than one count but fewer than ten. Its target is unknown. The CDR3 is 14 amino acids. Trimming removed 3 bases at V and 2 bases at J, with 9 bases between. Germline CDR1 SGHTA, CDR2 FQGNSA. TCRdb analysed the RT-PCR reads with MiXCR anew, one entry per CDR3 protein. In the table there are roughly 650,000 distinct CDR3 sequences, around 15% of which are singletons. The V gene is TRBV7-2, the J gene TRBJ2-3; D perhaps matches TRBD2 (5 bases). The sample in question was PBMCs from blood, obtained about 14 days before vaccination. The TCR originated in a man aged 50 to 60 who received an inactivated influenza vaccine. The CDR3 loop reads CASSFERSTDTQYF. The CDR3 DNA reads as TGTGCCAGCAGCTTTGAGCGGTCCACAGATACGCAGTATTTT.